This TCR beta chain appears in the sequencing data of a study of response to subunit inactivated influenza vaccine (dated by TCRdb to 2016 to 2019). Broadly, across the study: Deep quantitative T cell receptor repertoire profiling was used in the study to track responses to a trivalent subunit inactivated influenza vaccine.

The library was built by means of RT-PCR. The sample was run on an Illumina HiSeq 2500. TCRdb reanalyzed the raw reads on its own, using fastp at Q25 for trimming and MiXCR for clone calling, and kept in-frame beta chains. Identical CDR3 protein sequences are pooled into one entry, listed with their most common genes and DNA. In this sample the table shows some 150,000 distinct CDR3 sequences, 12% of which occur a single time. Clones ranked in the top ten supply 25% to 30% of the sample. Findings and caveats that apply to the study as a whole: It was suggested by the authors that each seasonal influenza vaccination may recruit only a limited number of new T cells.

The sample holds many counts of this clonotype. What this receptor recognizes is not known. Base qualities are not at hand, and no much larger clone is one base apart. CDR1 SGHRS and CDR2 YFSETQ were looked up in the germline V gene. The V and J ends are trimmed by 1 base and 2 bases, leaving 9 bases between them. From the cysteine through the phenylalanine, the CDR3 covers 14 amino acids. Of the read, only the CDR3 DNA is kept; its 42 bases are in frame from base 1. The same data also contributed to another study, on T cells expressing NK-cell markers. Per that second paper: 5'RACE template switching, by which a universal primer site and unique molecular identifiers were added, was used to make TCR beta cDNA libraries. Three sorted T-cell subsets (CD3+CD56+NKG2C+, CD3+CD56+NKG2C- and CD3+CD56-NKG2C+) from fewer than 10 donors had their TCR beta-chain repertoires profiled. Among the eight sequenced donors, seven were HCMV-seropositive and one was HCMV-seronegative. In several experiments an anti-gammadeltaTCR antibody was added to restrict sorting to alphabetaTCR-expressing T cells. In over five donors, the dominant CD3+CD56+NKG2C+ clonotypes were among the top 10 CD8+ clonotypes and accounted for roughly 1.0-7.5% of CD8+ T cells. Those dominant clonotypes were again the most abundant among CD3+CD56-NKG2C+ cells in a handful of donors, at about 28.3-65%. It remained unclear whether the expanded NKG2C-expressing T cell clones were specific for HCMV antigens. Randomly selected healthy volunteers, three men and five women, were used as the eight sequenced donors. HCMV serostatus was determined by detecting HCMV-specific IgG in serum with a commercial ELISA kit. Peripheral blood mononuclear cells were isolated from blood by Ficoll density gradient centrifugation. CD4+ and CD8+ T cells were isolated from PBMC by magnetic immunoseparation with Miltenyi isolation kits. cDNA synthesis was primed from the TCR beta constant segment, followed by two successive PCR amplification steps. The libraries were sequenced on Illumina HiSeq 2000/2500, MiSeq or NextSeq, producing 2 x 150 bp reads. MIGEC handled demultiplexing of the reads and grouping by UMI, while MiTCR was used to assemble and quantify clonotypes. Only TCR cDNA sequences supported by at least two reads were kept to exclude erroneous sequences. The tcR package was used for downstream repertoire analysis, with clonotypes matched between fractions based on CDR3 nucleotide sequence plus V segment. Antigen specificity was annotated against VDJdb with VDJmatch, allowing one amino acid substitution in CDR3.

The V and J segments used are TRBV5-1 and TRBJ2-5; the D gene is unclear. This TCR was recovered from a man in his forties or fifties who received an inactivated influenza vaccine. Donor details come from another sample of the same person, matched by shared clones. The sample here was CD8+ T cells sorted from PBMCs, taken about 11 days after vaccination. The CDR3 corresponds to CASSLSARQETQYF. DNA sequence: TGCGCCAGCAGCTTGTCGGCTCGGCAAGAGACCCAGTACTTC.